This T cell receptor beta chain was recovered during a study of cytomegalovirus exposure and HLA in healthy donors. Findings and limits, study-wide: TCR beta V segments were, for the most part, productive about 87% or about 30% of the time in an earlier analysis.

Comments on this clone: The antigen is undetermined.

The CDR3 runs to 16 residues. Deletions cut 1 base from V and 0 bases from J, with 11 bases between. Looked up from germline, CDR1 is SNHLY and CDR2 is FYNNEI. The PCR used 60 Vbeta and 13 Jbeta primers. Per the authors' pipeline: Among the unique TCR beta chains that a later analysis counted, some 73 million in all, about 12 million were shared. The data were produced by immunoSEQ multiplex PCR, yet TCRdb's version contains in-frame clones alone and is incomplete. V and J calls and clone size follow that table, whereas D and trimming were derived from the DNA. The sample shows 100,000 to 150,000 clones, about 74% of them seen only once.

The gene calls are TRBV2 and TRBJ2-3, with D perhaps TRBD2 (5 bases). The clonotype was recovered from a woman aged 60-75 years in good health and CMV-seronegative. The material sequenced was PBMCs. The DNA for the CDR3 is TGTGCCAGCAGTGAAGAGAGGGAGATTAGCACAGATACGCAGTATTTT. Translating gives CASSEEREISTDTQYF.